These 20 T cell receptor beta chains came from one sample sequenced in a study of patients and donors after allogeneic stem cell transplantation. Each CDR3 protein is one row after TCRdb ran MiXCR on the RT-PCR reads. The table shows about 160,000 distinct CDR3 sequences, with about a quarter occurring only once. Sequenced material: blood, either unsorted or a sorted T cell fraction (not recorded which). The receptors derive from a human donor who was either an allogeneic HSCT recipient or a stem cell or donor lymphocyte infusion donor (not recorded which). It is not recorded whose cells these are; they may come from a transplant donor.

V and J are TRBV7-9 and TRBJ2-3; D call uncertain. Germline lookup yields CDR1 SEHNR and CDR2 FQNEAQ (reference sequence). The CDR3 is 14 amino acids. V was trimmed by 1 base and J by 1 base, leaving 6 bases between them. The CDR3 nucleotides read TGTGCCAGCAGCTTAGAACCAGGCACAGATACGCAGTATTTT. Residues: CASSLEPGTDTQYF.

The genes are TRBV20-1 and TRBJ2-6; D is possibly TRBD1 or TRBD2 (5 bases each). The CDR3 is made up of 17 amino acids. The ends were cut back, 0 bases at V and 0 bases at J, with 12 bases in the middle. The germline gives CDR1 DFQATT, CDR2 SNEGSKA (reference sequence). The CDR3 nucleotides read TGCAGTGCTAGAGATCCAGCCGGGGCCTCTGGGGCCAACGTCCTGACTTTC. It specifies CSARDPAGASGANVLTF.

This clonotype appeared a few times. This chain uses TRBV20-1 with TRBJ1-1; no clear D. The length of the CDR3 is 15 residues. V lost 0 bases to trimming and J lost 3 bases, with 14 bases between them. CDR1 and CDR2 from the germline V gene are DFQATT and SNEGSKA (reference sequence). CDR3 amino acids: CSARDGYQVDTEAFF. In nucleotides, the CDR3 is TGCAGTGCTAGAGATGGGTACCAGGTAGACACTGAAGCTTTCTTT.

There are a few counts of this clonotype. J is TRBJ1-1 and V is TRBV29-1; D unclear. CDR1 is SQVTM, CDR2 ANQGSEA, per germline. CDR3 length: 11 amino acids. Trimming took 8 bases from V and 2 from J, leaving 9 bases between them. CDR3 protein: CSFNFNTEAFF. The CDR3 bases are TGCAGCTTCAACTTCAACACTGAAGCTTTCTTT.

J is TRBJ2-1 and V is TRBV2, with TRBD1 matching over 10 bases. Germline CDR1 is SNHLY and CDR2 is FYNNEI. V lost 4 bases and J lost 15; bases outside the gene matches: 6. This CDR3 is built from 12 residues. The CDR3 DNA reads as TGTGCCAGCAGTGTGGCGGGACAGGGGATGTTCTTC. It translates to CASSVAGQGMFF.

The chain joins TRBV11-2 to TRBJ1-2; D gene ambiguous. Trimming cost V 2 bases and J 0 bases, with 10 bases left between them. Germline V gene sequence: CDR1 SGHAT, CDR2 FQNNGV. The length of the CDR3 is 15 residues. The CDR3 sequence: CASSLPGSANYGYTF. The CDR3, as DNA: TGTGCCAGCAGCTTACCAGGATCTGCTAACTATGGCTACACCTTC.

This clonotype was seen a few times. The chain combines TRBV6-5 with TRBJ1-6; possibly TRBD1 for D (6 bases). Trimming left V 6 bases short and J 7 bases short, with 10 bases between. The CDR3 has 13 amino acids. Per germline, CDR1 MNHEY and CDR2 SVGAGI. The CDR3 reads CASRADRNSPLHF. In DNA, the CDR3 is TGTGCCAGCAGGGCCGACAGGAATTCACCCCTCCACTTT.

The sample holds a few counts of this clonotype. The chain carries TRBV6-1 and TRBJ2-3, with D perhaps TRBD1 (5 bases). V was pared by 4 bases and J by 1 base, with 9 bases between. Looked up from germline, CDR1 is MNHNS and CDR2 is SASEGT. The CDR3 totals 14 residues. CDR3 protein: CASSGVGRTDTQYF. DNA of the CDR3: TGTGCCAGCAGTGGTGTGGGGCGCACAGATACGCAGTATTTT.

This clonotype was seen a handful of times. The chain is built from TRBV9 and TRBJ2-3, with D possibly being TRBD2 (6 bases). With 3 bases removed from V and 5 bases from J, the gap between germline ends came to 16 bases. Germline assignment: CDR1 SGDLS and CDR2 YYNGEE. CDR3 length: 15 amino acids. CDR3 loop: CASSEGLSPGDTQYF. Here the CDR3 DNA reads TGTGCCAGCAGCGAGGGACTCTCGCCCGGAGATACGCAGTATTTT.

The gene calls are TRBV20-1 and TRBJ1-1; maybe TRBD1 (5 bases). The V gene lost 6 bases and the J gene lost 3 bases, with 11 bases spanning the gap. Germline CDR1 is DFQATT and CDR2 is SNEGSKA (reference sequence). CDR3 length equals 12 residues. The CDR3 is CSAGHTHTEAFF. Written as DNA, the CDR3 is TGCAGTGCAGGACATACACACACTGAAGCTTTCTTT.

This clonotype was recorded a few times. The rearrangement joins TRBV29-1 to TRBJ1-4; 10 bases align to TRBD1. V shed 7 bases and J 8 bases; nucleotides not matched to a gene: 7. The CDR3 length is 13 residues. The germline V gene has CDR1 SQVTM and CDR2 ANQGSEA. CDR3 nucleotide sequence: TGCAGCGCCCGGACAGGGGGAGACGAAAAACTGTTTTTT. The encoded protein is CSARTGGDEKLFF.

The chain joins TRBV10-3 to TRBJ2-7, with TRBD2 matching over 10 bases. The CDR3 loop spans 15 amino acids. The J segment lost 7 bases and the V segment lost 7 bases, leaving 13 bases of the junction unmatched. Germline V gene data show CDR1 as ENHRY and CDR2 as SYGVKD. Written as DNA, the CDR3 is TGTGCCATCACCTCGGGGCTAGCGGGAGTCCAAGAGCAGTACTTC. Protein: CAITSGLAGVQEQYF.

For the CDR3, the DNA is TGTGCCAGCAGGGCTTGGACTAGCGGGAGTCGGACCGGGGAGCTGTTTTTT. Its translation is CASRAWTSGSRTGELFF. The gene calls are TRBV28 and TRBJ2-2, with TRBD2 identical over 13 bases. The trim removed 6 bases at V and 5 bases at J, leaving 9 bases unmatched. The CDR3 consists of 17 residues. Looked up from germline, CDR1 is MDHEN and CDR2 is SYDVKM.

Worth noting for this clonotype: Relative to the germline gene, one junction end is altered; a read error may explain this. This chain links TRBV12-3 or TRBV12-4 with TRBJ1-4; no reliable D call. This CDR3 region has 14 residues. The CDR3 coding sequence is TGTGCCAGCGGTTTAGGGCAAGGCCGTGAAAAACTGTTTTTT. This gives the protein CASGLGQGREKLFF.

This clonotype was observed many times. This CDR3 is CASSLQTYSNQPQHF. As DNA, the CDR3 is TGTGCCAGCAGCTTACAGACTTATAGCAATCAGCCCCAGCATTTT. J is TRBJ1-5 and V is TRBV7-2, with D unclear. Germline V lookup: CDR1 SGHTA, CDR2 FQGNSA. The CDR3 spans 15 residues. Trimming took 2 bases from V and 0 from J, leaving 8 bases between them.

The chain employs TRBV9 and TRBJ2-3; TRBD2 is a possible D gene (6 bases). The CDR3 runs 15 residues. V dropped 4 bases and J dropped 2 bases, with 14 bases sitting between them. Germline V lookup: CDR1 SGDLS, CDR2 YYNGEE. CDR3: CASSRFRGNTDTQYF. For the CDR3, the DNA is TGTGCCAGCAGCCGATTTCGGGGGAACACAGATACGCAGTATTTT.

The chain employs TRBV29-1 and TRBJ2-3; 7 bases are shared with TRBD2. The germline gives CDR1 SQVTM, CDR2 ANQGSEA. Trimming removed 1 base from V and 2 bases from J; junction bases left unmatched: 6. The CDR3 spans 15 residues. Here the CDR3 DNA reads TGCAGCGTTGAAGGACTAGCTGCATCCACAGATACGCAGTATTTT. Translated: CSVEGLAASTDTQYF.

J is TRBJ2-7 and V is TRBV24-1, with D possibly called TRBD1 or TRBD2 (5 bases each). The V gene lost 3 bases and the J gene lost 2 bases, with 13 bases spanning the gap. Germline V lookup: CDR1 KGHDR, CDR2 SFDVKD. CDR3 length: 15 amino acids. CDR3 residues: CATSDPWGPPYEQYF. DNA of the CDR3: TGTGCCACCAGTGATCCGTGGGGACCGCCCTACGAGCAGTACTTC.

This clonotype was seen a handful of times. This sequence joins TRBV12-3 or TRBV12-4 and TRBJ2-1; D remains ambiguous. CDR3 size: 14 residues. V gave up 6 bases and J gave up 4 bases, with 13 bases separating them. This CDR3 is CASRITTGYNEQFF. Here the CDR3 DNA reads TGTGCCAGCAGGATCACGACTGGTTACAATGAGCAGTTCTTC.

This clonotype was detected only a few times. V usage is TRBV9 and J usage is TRBJ2-5, with D possibly matching TRBD1 (6 bases). The CDR3 extends over 13 amino acids. The germline V and J ends were trimmed by 4 bases and 2 bases, with 9 bases remaining between them. Germline values: CDR1 SGDLS, CDR2 YYNGEE. The CDR3 protein is CASSRDIQETQYF. The CDR3 DNA reads as TGTGCCAGCAGCAGGGACATACAAGAGACCCAGTACTTC.